This entry lists 19 T cell receptor beta chains sequenced from one sample in a study of human T cells and chemical hapten exposure. Time point indicated: patch test 1, 2 weeks after DPC sensitization. Treatment specified: therapeutic diphenylcyclopropenone sensitization with weekly scalp DPC. TCRdb reprocessed the RACE reads with MiXCR, giving one entry per CDR3 protein. The data contain some 80,000 distinct CDR3 sequences, 9.5% to 12% of them seen just once; the ten biggest clones take up about 4.2%. The sample in question was whole blood, obtained in connection with sensitization to the hapten diphenylcyclopropenone (DPC). The receptors were gathered from a woman aged 45-59 years with alopecia areata. Some clones in this sample may be carry-over from other donors' samples.

The sample holds a few counts of this clonotype. V is TRBV29-1 and J is TRBJ2-7; 9 nucleotides agree with TRBD1. The CDR3 has 14 amino acids. Germline V gene sequence: CDR1 SQVTM, CDR2 ANQGSEA. Losses at the gene ends were 6 bases for V and 4 bases for J; bases not matched to a gene: 10. This chain's CDR3 is CSVRPGTGSYEQYF. The CDR3 DNA follows: TGCAGCGTAAGACCCGGGACAGGGTCATACGAGCAGTACTTC.

The chain couples TRBV12-3 or TRBV12-4 to TRBJ1-5; 8 nucleotides match TRBD1. Trimming at V came to 5 bases and at J to 5 bases, leaving 8 bases not matched to a gene. This CDR3 is built from 15 residues. CDR3 amino acids: CASSPRTGRDQPQHF. DNA of the CDR3: TGTGCCAGCAGTCCACGGACAGGGAGGGATCAGCCCCAGCATTTT.

V usage is TRBV7-2 and J usage is TRBJ2-7; D is unresolved. The CDR3 length is 15 residues. In germline, CDR1 is SGHTA, CDR2 FQGNSA. With 6 bases removed from V and 0 bases from J, the gap between germline ends came to 15 bases. The CDR3 DNA reads as TGTGCCAGCAGTCTAGAGTACGGTAGCTCCTACGAGCAGTACTTC. It yields the protein CASSLEYGSSYEQYF.

This clonotype came up a few times. The chain combines TRBV15 with TRBJ1-5; the match to TRBD1 covers 8 bases. J was trimmed by 1 base and V by 0 bases; bases with no gene match: 11. The CDR3 runs 19 residues. Germline V CDR1 and CDR2: LNHNV, YYDKDF (reference sequence). In DNA form, the CDR3 reads TGTGCCACCAGCAGAGAAGGGGCAGGGGGCCTGCGAAGCAATCAGCCCCAGCATTTT. Protein product: CATSREGAGGLRSNQPQHF. Filled out from reference TRBV15 and TRBJ1-5, the complete variable domain reads DAMVIQNPRYQVTQFGKPVTLSCSQTLNHNVMYWYQQKSSQAPKLLFHYYDKDFNNEADTPDNFQSRRPNTSFCFLDIRSPGLGDTAMYLCATSREGAGGLRSNQPQHFGDGTRLSIL.

The chain is built from TRBV7-6 and TRBJ2-3; D is uncertain. The CDR3 has 11 residues. Germline assignment: CDR1 SGHVS and CDR2 FNYEAQ. V gave up 5 bases and J gave up 5 bases, with 5 bases separating them. CDR3: CASSAQDTQYF. CDR3 DNA sequence: TGTGCCAGCAGCGCGCAAGATACGCAGTATTTT.

The V gene is TRBV25-1, the J gene TRBJ2-7, with TRBD1 matching 8 bases. V lost 7 bases, J lost 3 bases, and 14 bases stayed unmatched. CDR3 length equals 16 residues. Germline V gene data show CDR1 as MGHDK and CDR2 as SYGVNS. CDR3 residues: CASKPSGQGASYEQYF. CDR3 nucleotide sequence: TGTGCCAGCAAACCCTCGGGGCAGGGGGCCAGCTACGAGCAGTACTTC.

The genes are TRBV7-2 and TRBJ1-6; TRBD1 aligns across 8 bases. From germline, CDR1 is SGHTA and CDR2 FQGNSA. The CDR3 is 15 amino acids. Trimming took 5 bases from V and 10 from J; bases not matched to a gene: 10. For the CDR3, the DNA is TGTGCCAGCAGCCGGGCAGGGGGCGTAGGGTCACCCCTCCACTTT. Amino acid sequence: CASSRAGGVGSPLHF.

This clonotype was detected ten times or more. The V and J genes are TRBV6-6 and TRBJ2-7; 9 nucleotides agree with TRBD2. This CDR3 has 16 amino acids. Germline V CDR1 and CDR2: MNHNY, SVGAGI (reference sequence). Trimming removed 7 bases from V and 5 bases from J; junction bases left unmatched: 15. The chain's CDR3 is CASTDAGGANRDEQYF. The CDR3 DNA reads TGTGCCAGCACCGACGCGGGGGGGGCAAATCGGGACGAGCAGTACTTC.

There are a few counts of this clonotype. This rearrangement joins TRBV29-1 to TRBJ1-1, with TRBD1 matching over 8 bases. This CDR3 is 13 amino acids long. The V and J ends lost 4 bases and 5 bases, in that order; junction bases with no gene match: 6. Germline CDR1 SQVTM, CDR2 ANQGSEA. CDR3 residues: CSVGDRGFTEAFF. Here the CDR3 DNA reads TGCAGCGTTGGCGACAGGGGATTTACTGAAGCTTTCTTT.

The chain uses TRBV7-9 and TRBJ2-7; D remains unclear. The germline CDR1 and CDR2 sequences are SEHNR and FQNEAQ (reference sequence). Trimming cost V 4 bases and J 5 bases, with 9 bases left between them. CDR3 length equals 12 residues. The CDR3 DNA follows: TGTGCCAGCAGCTCGACGATACACGAGCAGTACTTC. As protein: CASSSTIHEQYF. The whole variable domain, remainder taken from reference TRBV7-9 and TRBJ2-7, is DTGVSQNPRHKITKRGQNVTFRCDPISEHNRLYWYRQTLGQGPEFLTYFQNEAQLEKSRLLSDRFSAERPKGSFSTLEIQRTEQGDSAMYLCASSSTIHEQYFGPGTRLTVT.

This clonotype occurred a few times. V is TRBV10-1 and J is TRBJ2-7, with D possibly being TRBD1 (5 bases). Germline CDR1 reads WNHNN; CDR2 reads SYGVQD (reference sequence). V was shortened by 0 bases and J by 0 bases, with 12 bases between the two germline ends. The CDR3 runs 16 residues. The CDR3 loop reads CASSESKGRPSYEQYF. The CDR3 DNA reads as TGCGCCAGCAGTGAGTCGAAGGGGCGGCCCTCCTACGAGCAGTACTTC.

Only a few counts were recorded for this clonotype. The V and J genes are TRBV20-1 and TRBJ1-1; no definite D call. Germline-derived CDR1 and CDR2 are DFQATT and SNEGSKA (reference sequence). The CDR3 totals 15 residues. The germline V and J ends were trimmed by 1 base and 6 bases, with 18 bases remaining between them. In nucleotides, the CDR3 is TGCAGTGCTAGAGTGGCAGGCAGATCTGGGGCTGAAGCTTTCTTT. This sequence encodes CSARVAGRSGAEAFF.

This clonotype was seen many times. This chain uses TRBV11-2 with TRBJ2-2, with no clear D. Germline CDR1 is SGHAT and CDR2 is FQNNGV. This CDR3 has 13 amino acids. Deletions cut 8 bases from V and 4 bases from J, with 11 bases between. The CDR3 region has the DNA TGTGCCAGCTACCGATTGGTCACCGGGGAGCTGTTTTTT. This sequence encodes CASYRLVTGELFF.

In its sample, this clonotype was seen many times. The V and J genes are TRBV4-2 and TRBJ2-6; D call uncertain. Deletions cut 2 bases from V and 0 bases from J, with 11 bases between. This CDR3 is 17 amino acids long. Germline CDR1 reads LGHNA; CDR2 reads YNFKEQ. Written as DNA, the CDR3 is TGTGCCAGCAGCCAACCTCCGACGGGCTCTGGGGCCAACGTCCTGACTTTC. Translated: CASSQPPTGSGANVLTF.

The rearrangement uses TRBV3-1 and TRBJ2-1; maybe TRBD1 (6 bases). Per the germline V gene, CDR1 is LGHDT and CDR2 is YNNKEL (reference sequence). V was trimmed by 3 bases and J by 3 bases, leaving 15 bases between them. The CDR3 consists of 16 residues. CDR3 sequence: CASSQARGGRYNEQFF. For the CDR3, the DNA is TGTGCCAGCAGCCAGGCCCGTGGGGGCCGCTACAATGAGCAGTTCTTC.

This chain joins TRBV6-2 or TRBV6-3 and TRBJ2-1; D not certain. Looked up from germline, CDR1 is MNHEY and CDR2 is SVGEGT. V lost 2 bases to trimming and J lost 5 bases, with 7 bases between them. This CDR3 contains 13 residues. CDR3 amino acids: CASSYEWDNEQFF. The CDR3 nucleotides are TGTGCCAGCAGTTACGAATGGGACAATGAGCAGTTCTTC.

In DNA, the CDR3 is TGTGCCAGCAGTTACCCAGCAGGGGGGAAGAACACTGAAGCTTTCTTT. It yields the protein CASSYPAGGKNTEAFF. V usage is TRBV6-6 and J usage is TRBJ1-1; 7 nucleotides align to TRBD1. V was pared by 2 bases and J by 1 base, with 7 bases of the junction left unmatched. Germline lookup yields CDR1 MNHNY and CDR2 SVGAGI (reference sequence). This CDR3 has 16 amino acids.

The sample holds a few counts of this clonotype. The chain joins TRBV20-1 to TRBJ2-1; D is perhaps TRBD1 (6 bases). Germline CDR1 and CDR2: DFQATT and SNEGSKA (reference sequence). This CDR3 is 12 amino acids long. Trimming removed 0 bases from V and 9 bases from J, with 9 bases in between. The CDR3 DNA sequence: TGCAGTGCTAGAGAGATAGGGGGTGAGCAGTTCTTC. Residues: CSAREIGGEQFF.

This clonotype has a count of ten or more. The V gene is TRBV20-1, the J gene TRBJ2-6; tentative D call: TRBD1 (6 bases). This CDR3 is built from 17 residues. Germline CDR1 and CDR2: DFQATT and SNEGSKA (reference sequence). V shed 5 bases and J shed 4 bases, with 21 bases lying between them. DNA of the CDR3: TGCAGTGCTGCCCAACAGGGTATGGGTTGGGGGGCCAACGTCCTGACTTTC. Translated: CSAAQQGMGWGANVLTF.